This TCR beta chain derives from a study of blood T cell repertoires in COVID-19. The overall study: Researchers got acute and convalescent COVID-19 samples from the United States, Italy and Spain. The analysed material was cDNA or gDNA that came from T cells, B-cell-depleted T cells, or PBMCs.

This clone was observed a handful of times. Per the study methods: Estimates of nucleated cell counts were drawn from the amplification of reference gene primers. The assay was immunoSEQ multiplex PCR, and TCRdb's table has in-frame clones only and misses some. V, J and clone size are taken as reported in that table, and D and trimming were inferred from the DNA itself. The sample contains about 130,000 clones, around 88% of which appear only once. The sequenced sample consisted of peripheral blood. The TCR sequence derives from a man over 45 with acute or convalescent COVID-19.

The CDR3 nucleotides are TGTGCCAGCAGCCAAGGGGTCAGGGTGAATGAGCAGTTCTTC. This sequence encodes CASSQGVRVNEQFF. The chain uses TRBV3-1 (or the pseudogene TRBV3-2) and TRBJ2-1, with D possibly TRBD1 on 5 matching bases. CDR3 length equals 14 residues. V was clipped by 1 base and J by 7 bases, with 11 bases between them. The germline V gene has CDR1 LGHDT and CDR2 YNNKEL (reference sequence).